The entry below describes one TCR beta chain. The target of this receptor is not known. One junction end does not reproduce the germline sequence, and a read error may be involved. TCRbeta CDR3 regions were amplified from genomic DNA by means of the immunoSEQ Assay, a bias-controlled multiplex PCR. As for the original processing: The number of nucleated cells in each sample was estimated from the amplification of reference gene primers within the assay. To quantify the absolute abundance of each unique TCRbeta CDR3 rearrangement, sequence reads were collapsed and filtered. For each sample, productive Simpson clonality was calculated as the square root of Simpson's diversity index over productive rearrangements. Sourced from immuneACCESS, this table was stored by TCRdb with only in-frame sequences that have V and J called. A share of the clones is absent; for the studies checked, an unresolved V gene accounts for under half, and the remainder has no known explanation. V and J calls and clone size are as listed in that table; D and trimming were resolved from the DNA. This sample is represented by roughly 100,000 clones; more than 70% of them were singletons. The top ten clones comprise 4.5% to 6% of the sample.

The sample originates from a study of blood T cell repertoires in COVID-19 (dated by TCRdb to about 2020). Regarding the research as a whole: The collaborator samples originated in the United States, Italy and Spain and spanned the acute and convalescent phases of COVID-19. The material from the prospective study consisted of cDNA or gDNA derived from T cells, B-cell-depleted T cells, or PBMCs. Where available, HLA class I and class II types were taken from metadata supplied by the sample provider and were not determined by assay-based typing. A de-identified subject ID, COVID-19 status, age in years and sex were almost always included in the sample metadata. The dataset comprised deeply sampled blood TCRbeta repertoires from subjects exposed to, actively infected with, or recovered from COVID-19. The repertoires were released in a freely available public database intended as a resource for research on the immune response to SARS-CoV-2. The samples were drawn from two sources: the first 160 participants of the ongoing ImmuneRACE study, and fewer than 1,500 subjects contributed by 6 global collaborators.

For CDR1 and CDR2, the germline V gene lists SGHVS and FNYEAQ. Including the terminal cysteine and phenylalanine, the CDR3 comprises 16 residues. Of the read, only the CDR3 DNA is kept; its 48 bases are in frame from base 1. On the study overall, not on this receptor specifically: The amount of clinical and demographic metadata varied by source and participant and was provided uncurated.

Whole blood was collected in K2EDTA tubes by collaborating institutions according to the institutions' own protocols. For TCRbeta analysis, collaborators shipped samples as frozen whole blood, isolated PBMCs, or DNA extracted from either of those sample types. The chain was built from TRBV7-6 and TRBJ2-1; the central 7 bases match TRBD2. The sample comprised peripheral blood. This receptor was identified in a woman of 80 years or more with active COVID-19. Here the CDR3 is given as CASTLLNSGAGNEQFF. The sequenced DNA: TGTGCCAGCACCTTACTTAATAGCGGAGCGGGGAATGAGCAGTTCTTC. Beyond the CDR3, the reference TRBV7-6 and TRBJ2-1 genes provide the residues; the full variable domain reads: GAGVSQSPRYKVTKRGQDVALRCDPISGHVSLYWYRQALGQGPEFLTYFNYEAQQDKSGLPNDRFSAERPEGSISTLTIQRTEQRDSAMYRCASTLLNSGAGNEQFFGPGTRLTVL.